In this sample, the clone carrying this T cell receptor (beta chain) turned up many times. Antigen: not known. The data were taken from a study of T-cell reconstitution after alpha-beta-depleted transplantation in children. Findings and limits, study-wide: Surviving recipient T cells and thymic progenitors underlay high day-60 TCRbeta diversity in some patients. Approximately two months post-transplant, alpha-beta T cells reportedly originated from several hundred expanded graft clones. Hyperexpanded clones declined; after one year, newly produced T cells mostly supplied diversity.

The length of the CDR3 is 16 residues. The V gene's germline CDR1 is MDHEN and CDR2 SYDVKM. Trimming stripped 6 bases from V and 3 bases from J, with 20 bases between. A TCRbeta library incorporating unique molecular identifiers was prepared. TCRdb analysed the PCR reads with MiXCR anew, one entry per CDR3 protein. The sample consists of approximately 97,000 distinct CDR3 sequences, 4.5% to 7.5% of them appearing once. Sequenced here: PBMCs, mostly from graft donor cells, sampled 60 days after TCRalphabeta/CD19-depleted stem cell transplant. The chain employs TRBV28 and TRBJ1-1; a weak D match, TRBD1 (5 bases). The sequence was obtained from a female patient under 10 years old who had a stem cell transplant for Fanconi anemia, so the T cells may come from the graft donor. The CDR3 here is CASSPPGRLDHTEAFF. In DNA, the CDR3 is TGTGCCAGCAGCCCACCAGGGAGATTGGATCACACTGAAGCTTTCTTT.